The 2 T cell receptor beta chains below were found in one sample sequenced in a study of vaccination effects on CD4 cells after COVID-19. Antigen-specific CD4+ T cells were expanded with viral peptide pools in the ViraFEST assay before sequencing. An approximately ten-day culture period preceded the isolation of CD4+ T cells. Recipients of the vaccine had no prior SARS-CoV-2 infection and negative nucleocapsid antibodies. TCRdb's copy holds only in-frame clones and misses some; the assay was immunoSEQ multiplex PCR. The sample includes 37,000 or so clones, under 70% of them seen just once. Their antigens remain unidentified. The input for sequencing was CD4+ T cells from PBMCs cultured with HCoV-OC43 spike peptides, taken before COVID-19 vaccination. Sample subset: HCoV-OC43 spike overlapping peptide pool stimulation. The receptors derive from a human donor who received a COVID-19 vaccine.

This rearrangement joins TRBV18 to TRBJ1-1; D ambiguous. The CDR3 spans 12 residues. Trimming pared 2 bases from V and 7 bases from J, leaving 8 bases between. In germline, CDR1 is KGHSH, CDR2 LQKENI. The CDR3 spells CASSPFVGEAFF. The DNA for the CDR3 is TGTGCCAGCTCACCATTCGTTGGTGAAGCTTTCTTT.

This rearrangement joins TRBV19 to TRBJ2-3; TRBD2 agrees at 8 bases. Germline loops: CDR1 LNHDA, CDR2 SQIVND (reference sequence). The CDR3 length is 14 residues. J lost 2 bases, V lost 9 bases, and 7 bases had no gene match. Here the CDR3 DNA reads TGTGCCAGCCGCTTTAGCGGGGACACAGATACGCAGTATTTT. Encoded protein: CASRFSGDTDTQYF.